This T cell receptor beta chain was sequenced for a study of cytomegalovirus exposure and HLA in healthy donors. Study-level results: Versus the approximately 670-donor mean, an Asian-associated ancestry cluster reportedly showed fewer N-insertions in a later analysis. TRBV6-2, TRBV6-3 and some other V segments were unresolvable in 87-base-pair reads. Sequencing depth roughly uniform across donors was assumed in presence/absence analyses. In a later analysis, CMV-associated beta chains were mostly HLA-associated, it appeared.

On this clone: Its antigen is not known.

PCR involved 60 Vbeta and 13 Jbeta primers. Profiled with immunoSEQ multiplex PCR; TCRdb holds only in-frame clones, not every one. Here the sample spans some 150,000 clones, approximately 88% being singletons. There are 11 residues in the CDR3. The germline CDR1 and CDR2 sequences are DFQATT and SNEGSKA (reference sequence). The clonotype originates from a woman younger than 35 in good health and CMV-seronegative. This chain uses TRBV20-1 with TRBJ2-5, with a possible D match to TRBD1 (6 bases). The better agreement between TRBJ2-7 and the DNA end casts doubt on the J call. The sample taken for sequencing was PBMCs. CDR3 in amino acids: CSASHRAEQYF. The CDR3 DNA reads TGCAGTGCTTCTCACAGGGCCGAGCAGTACTTC.